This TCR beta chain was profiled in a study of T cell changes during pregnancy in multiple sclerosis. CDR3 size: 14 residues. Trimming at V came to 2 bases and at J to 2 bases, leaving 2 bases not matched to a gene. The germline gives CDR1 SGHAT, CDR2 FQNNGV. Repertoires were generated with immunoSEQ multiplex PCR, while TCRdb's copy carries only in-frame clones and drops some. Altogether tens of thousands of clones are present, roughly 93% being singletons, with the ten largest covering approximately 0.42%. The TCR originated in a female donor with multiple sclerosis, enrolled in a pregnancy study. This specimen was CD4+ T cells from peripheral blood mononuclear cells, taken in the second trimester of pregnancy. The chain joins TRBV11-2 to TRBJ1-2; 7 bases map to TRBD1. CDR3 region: CASSLLQGNYGYTF. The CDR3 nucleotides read TGTGCCAGCAGCTTACTACAGGGGAACTATGGCTACACCTTC.